These T cell receptor beta chains were read from a single sample in a study of control samples from healthy donors and cancer patients. Measured with immunoSEQ multiplex PCR; TCRdb has only the in-frame clones, and not every one. Of about 100,000 clones detected, 92% appear once; the ten largest clones hold 2% to 2.5%. The sample consisted of blood. The receptor source for this set is a woman aged 18 to 35 in good health. The CDR3 runs from the conserved cysteine through the conserved F or W. Fields, in order: D gene, clone size, V gene, J gene, CDR3 DNA, CDR3 protein. The D gene is left open where the match is weak. Expanded clones get a size class; other rows say once, few or many, or leave the size out.

D gene: TRBD2; clone size: NA; V gene: TRBV11-3; J gene: TRBJ2-2; CDR3 DNA: TGTGCCAGCAGCTTCCCGGGACTAGCGGGGGTCACCGGGGAGCTGTTTTTT; CDR3 protein: CASSFPGLAGVTGELFF
D gene: NA; clone size: NA; V gene: TRBV7-6; J gene: TRBJ2-2; CDR3 DNA: TGTGCCAGCAGCCAAGGGGAAACCGGGGAGCTGTTTTTT; CDR3 protein: CASSQGETGELFF
D gene: TRBD1; clone size: NA; V gene: TRBV24-1; J gene: TRBJ1-6; CDR3 DNA: TGTGCCACCAGTGATTTGACAGGGGGCTCGGATTCACCCCTCCACTTT; CDR3 protein: CATSDLTGGSDSPLHF
D gene: NA; clone size: NA; V gene: TRBV29-1; J gene: TRBJ1-2; CDR3 DNA: TGCAGCGTTGCCGGGGGTGCCAACTATGGCTACACCTTC; CDR3 protein: CSVAGGANYGYTF
D gene: TRBD2; clone size: NA; V gene: TRBV29-1; J gene: TRBJ2-3; CDR3 DNA: TGCAGCGGGACTAGCGGGGGTTCGTTGACGCAGTATTTT; CDR3 protein: CSGTSGGSLTQYF
D gene: TRBD1; clone size: NA; V gene: TRBV18; J gene: TRBJ1-6; CDR3 DNA: TGTGCCAGCTCCCCAATACAGGGGGTGAATTCACCCCTCCACTTT; CDR3 protein: CASSPIQGVNSPLHF
D gene: NA; clone size: NA; V gene: TRBV5-4; J gene: TRBJ2-1; CDR3 DNA: TGTGCCAGCACCTGGGCGCTAGCAGACAATGAGCAGTTCTTC; CDR3 protein: CASTWALADNEQFF
D gene: NA; clone size: NA; V gene: TRBV28; J gene: TRBJ1-5; CDR3 DNA: TGTGCCAGCAGTATCACAGATAGCAATCAGCCCCAGCATTTT; CDR3 protein: CASSITDSNQPQHF
D gene: TRBD1; clone size: NA; V gene: TRBV24-1; J gene: TRBJ2-5; CDR3 DNA: TGTGCCACCAGTGATCGGTACGGGACAGGGGGCAGAGAGACCCAGTACTTC; CDR3 protein: CATSDRYGTGGRETQYF
D gene: NA; clone size: NA; V gene: TRBV7-9; J gene: TRBJ1-2; CDR3 DNA: TGTGCCAGCAGCTCACGCATCCGGAGGGGGATGAGCCGCTACACCTTC; CDR3 protein: CASSSRIRRGMSRYTF
D gene: TRBD2; clone size: NA; V gene: TRBV30; J gene: TRBJ2-7; CDR3 DNA: TGTGCCTGGAGTGACGGGACTAGCGATACCTACGAGCAGTACTTC; CDR3 protein: CAWSDGTSDTYEQYF
D gene: TRBD1; clone size: NA; V gene: TRBV4-1; J gene: TRBJ1-1; CDR3 DNA: TGCGCCAGCAGCCAAGTGACCGGGACAGGGGCTGAAGCTTTCTTT; CDR3 protein: CASSQVTGTGAEAFF
D gene: NA; clone size: NA; V gene: TRBV28; J gene: TRBJ1-1; CDR3 DNA: TGTGCCAGCAGTTTTTTACAGGTTGGGGCAGGAGCTTTCTTT; CDR3 protein: CASSFLQVGAGAFF
D gene: NA; clone size: NA; V gene: TRBV7-2; J gene: TRBJ2-1; CDR3 DNA: TGTGCCAGCAGCTTAAGAGGGGGGCGTTACCTCAATGAGCAGTTCTTC; CDR3 protein: CASSLRGGRYLNEQFF
D gene: TRBD1; clone size: NA; V gene: TRBV10-3; J gene: TRBJ1-1; CDR3 DNA: TGTGCCACCTGGGACAGACTCTTTGAAGCTTTCTTT; CDR3 protein: CATWDRLFEAFF
D gene: NA; clone size: NA; V gene: TRBV29-1; J gene: TRBJ2-1; CDR3 DNA: TGCAGCGTTGACCTTTCAGGGATTTACAATGAGCAGTTCTTC; CDR3 protein: CSVDLSGIYNEQFF
D gene: NA; clone size: NA; V gene: TRBV28; J gene: TRBJ2-1; CDR3 DNA: TGTGCCAGCAGTTGGGACTTACCATCCTACAATGAGCAGTTCTTC; CDR3 protein: CASSWDLPSYNEQFF
D gene: NA; clone size: NA; V gene: TRBV6-5; J gene: TRBJ2-5; CDR3 DNA: TGTGCCACAGGGAATGGCTGGGAGACCCAGTACTTC; CDR3 protein: CATGNGWETQYF
D gene: NA; clone size: NA; V gene: TRBV5-5; J gene: TRBJ2-7; CDR3 DNA: TGTGCCAGCAGCTTCCAGGCAGGGGTCGACGAGCAGTACTTC; CDR3 protein: CASSFQAGVDEQYF
D gene: NA; clone size: NA; V gene: TRBV30; J gene: TRBJ1-1; CDR3 DNA: TGTGCCTGGAGTAAGGGACCGTTCACTGAAGCTTTCTTT; CDR3 protein: CAWSKGPFTEAFF
D gene: NA; clone size: NA; V gene: TRBV2; J gene: TRBJ2-7; CDR3 DNA: TGTGCCAGCAGGCCGGTGTTTAGGGGCCACGAGCAGTACTTC; CDR3 protein: CASRPVFRGHEQYF
D gene: TRBD2; clone size: NA; V gene: TRBV15; J gene: TRBJ2-3; CDR3 DNA: TGTGCCACCAGCAGCGATTTAGCGGGAGGGAGCACAGATACGCAGTATTTT; CDR3 protein: CATSSDLAGGSTDTQYF
D gene: NA; clone size: NA; V gene: TRBV6-2/TRBV6-3; J gene: TRBJ1-3; CDR3 DNA: TGTGCCAGCAGTCGCCGGACAGCCGCTGGAAACACCATATATTTT; CDR3 protein: CASSRRTAAGNTIYF
D gene: NA; clone size: NA; V gene: TRBV5-6; J gene: TRBJ1-3; CDR3 DNA: TGTGCCAGCAGCTTGTTGGGCCCGGGAGGAAACACCATATATTTT; CDR3 protein: CASSLLGPGGNTIYF
D gene: TRBD1; clone size: NA; V gene: TRBV6-5; J gene: TRBJ2-1; CDR3 DNA: TGTGCCAGCTCTCACAGGGGCAATCAGCAGTTCTTC; CDR3 protein: CASSHRGNQQFF
D gene: NA; clone size: NA; V gene: TRBV6-5; J gene: TRBJ2-7; CDR3 DNA: TGTGCCAGCAGTTACTCGACGGGGCCGACCTACGAGCAGTACTTC; CDR3 protein: CASSYSTGPTYEQYF
D gene: NA; clone size: NA; V gene: TRBV5-8; J gene: TRBJ2-5; CDR3 DNA: TGTGCCAGCAGCTCCGGCGGGTGGGAGAAGGGAGAGACCCAGTACTTC; CDR3 protein: CASSSGGWEKGETQYF
D gene: TRBD1; clone size: NA; V gene: TRBV18; J gene: TRBJ2-6; CDR3 DNA: TGTGCCAGCTCACCACCGGGACAGGGGGTCGCTGGGGCCAACGTCCTGACTTTC; CDR3 protein: CASSPPGQGVAGANVLTF
D gene: TRBD2; clone size: NA; V gene: TRBV7-6; J gene: TRBJ2-7; CDR3 DNA: TGTGCCAGCAGCCGACTAGCGGGAGGGATGTACGAGCAGTACTTC; CDR3 protein: CASSRLAGGMYEQYF
D gene: TRBD1; clone size: NA; V gene: TRBV7-3; J gene: TRBJ2-3; CDR3 DNA: TGTGCCAGCAGCCGACAGGGCCTGACAGATACGCAGTATTTT; CDR3 protein: CASSRQGLTDTQYF
D gene: TRBD1; clone size: NA; V gene: TRBV12-5; J gene: TRBJ2-5; CDR3 DNA: TGTGCTAGTGGACCCGGGACAGGGGGAGAAGAGACCCAGTACTTC; CDR3 protein: CASGPGTGGEETQYF
D gene: TRBD1; clone size: NA; V gene: TRBV27; J gene: TRBJ1-5; CDR3 DNA: TGTGCCAGCAGTTCCGGGACAGGGGCACAGCCCCAGCATTTT; CDR3 protein: CASSSGTGAQPQHF
D gene: NA; clone size: NA; V gene: TRBV5-4; J gene: TRBJ1-2; CDR3 DNA: TGTGCCAGCAGCCAAGGGGGGGCGTTAAGTGGCTACACCTTC; CDR3 protein: CASSQGGALSGYTF
D gene: TRBD2; clone size: NA; V gene: TRBV28; J gene: TRBJ2-5; CDR3 DNA: TGTGCCAGCAGTGCGACTAGCGGGGGGAGTAGAGAGACCCAGTACTTC; CDR3 protein: CASSATSGGSRETQYF
D gene: NA; clone size: NA; V gene: TRBV9; J gene: TRBJ2-5; CDR3 DNA: TGTGCCAGCAGCGACCCCCGGGGCCAAGAGACCCAGTACTTC; CDR3 protein: CASSDPRGQETQYF
D gene: NA; clone size: NA; V gene: TRBV4-1; J gene: TRBJ2-1; CDR3 DNA: TGCGCCAGCAGCCAAGTGCTTGGGGGGGGGCACAATGAGCAGTTCTTC; CDR3 protein: CASSQVLGGGHNEQFF
D gene: TRBD1; clone size: few; V gene: TRBV5-1; J gene: TRBJ1-3; CDR3 DNA: TGCGCCAGCAGCACCGGGACAGAAACGGGAAACACCATATATTTT; CDR3 protein: CASSTGTETGNTIYF
D gene: NA; clone size: NA; V gene: TRBV27; J gene: TRBJ1-3; CDR3 DNA: TGTGCCAGCAGGTCAACGGGAAGCTCTGGAAACACCATATATTTT; CDR3 protein: CASRSTGSSGNTIYF
D gene: NA; clone size: NA; V gene: TRBV24-1; J gene: TRBJ2-3; CDR3 DNA: TGTGCCACCTCCCGTGGGGGATTCACAGATACGCAGTATTTT; CDR3 protein: CATSRGGFTDTQYF
D gene: TRBD1; clone size: NA; V gene: TRBV15; J gene: TRBJ2-5; CDR3 DNA: TGTGCCACCAGCAGAACTGGGACAGGGCGTCGCGAGACCCAGTACTTC; CDR3 protein: CATSRTGTGRRETQYF
D gene: TRBD1; clone size: NA; V gene: TRBV30; J gene: TRBJ1-5; CDR3 DNA: TGTGCCTCTGACAGGGGGCTTGGTCAGCCCCAGCATTTT; CDR3 protein: CASDRGLGQPQHF
D gene: NA; clone size: NA; V gene: TRBV9; J gene: TRBJ1-1; CDR3 DNA: TGTGCCAGCAGCGTAGGAGGCACACGCTTGAACACTGAAGCTTTCTTT; CDR3 protein: CASSVGGTRLNTEAFF
D gene: NA; clone size: NA; V gene: TRBV28; J gene: TRBJ1-2; CDR3 DNA: TGTGCCAGCAGTTTATCAGGGTCTGGCTACACCTTC; CDR3 protein: CASSLSGSGYTF
D gene: NA; clone size: NA; V gene: TRBV21-1; J gene: TRBJ2-7; CDR3 DNA: TGTGCCAGCAGCAAAGTAACCCACGAGCAGTACTTC; CDR3 protein: CASSKVTHEQYF
D gene: NA; clone size: few; V gene: TRBV24-1; J gene: TRBJ2-5; CDR3 DNA: TGTGCCACCAGTGACACAGGGACCCACCATAGGACCCAGTACTTC; CDR3 protein: CATSDTGTHHRTQYF